The T cell receptor (beta chain) described here comes from a study of cytomegalovirus exposure and HLA in healthy donors. Points from the study as a whole: Rare sequences made up most TCRs, while some public TCRs were found in many donors. Clonal expansion, a later analysis showed, was greater in HLA-associated TCR beta chains than in equally common others.

The CDR3 has 15 residues. The germline CDR1 and CDR2 sequences are LNHNV and YYDKDF (reference sequence). Trimming at V came to 1 base and at J to 9 bases, leaving 6 bases not matched to a gene. PCR was performed using 60 Vbeta and 13 Jbeta primers. The method was immunoSEQ multiplex PCR; TCRdb's version includes in-frame clones alone and lacks a portion of them. Of 80,000 to 95,000 clones in the sample, 70% to 80% are singletons; the top ten hold over 12%. Concerning this clone itself: Its antigen is not known.

Among the donors, all were healthy bone marrow donors. The TCR sequence derives from a woman in her 40s in good health and CMV-seropositive. What was sequenced was PBMCs. The chain joins TRBV15 to TRBJ2-1, with 10 positions matching TRBD2. CDR3: CATSRAPSGSGEQFF. The CDR3 DNA follows: TGTGCCACCAGCAGAGCCCCTAGCGGGAGCGGTGAGCAGTTCTTC.